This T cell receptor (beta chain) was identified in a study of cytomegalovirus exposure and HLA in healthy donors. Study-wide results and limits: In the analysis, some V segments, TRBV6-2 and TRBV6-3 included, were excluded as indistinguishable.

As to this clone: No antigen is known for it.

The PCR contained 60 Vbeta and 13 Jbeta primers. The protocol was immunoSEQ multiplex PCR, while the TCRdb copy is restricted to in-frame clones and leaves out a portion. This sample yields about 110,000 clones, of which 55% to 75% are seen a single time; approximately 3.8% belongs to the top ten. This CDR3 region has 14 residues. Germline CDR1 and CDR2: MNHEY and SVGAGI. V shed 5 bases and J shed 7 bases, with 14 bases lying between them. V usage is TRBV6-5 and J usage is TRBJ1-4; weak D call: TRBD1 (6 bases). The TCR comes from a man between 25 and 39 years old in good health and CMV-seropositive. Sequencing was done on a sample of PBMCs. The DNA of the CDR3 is TGTGCCAGCAGTGGGGGCACCATGGGTGAAAAACTGTTTTTT. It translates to CASSGGTMGEKLFF.